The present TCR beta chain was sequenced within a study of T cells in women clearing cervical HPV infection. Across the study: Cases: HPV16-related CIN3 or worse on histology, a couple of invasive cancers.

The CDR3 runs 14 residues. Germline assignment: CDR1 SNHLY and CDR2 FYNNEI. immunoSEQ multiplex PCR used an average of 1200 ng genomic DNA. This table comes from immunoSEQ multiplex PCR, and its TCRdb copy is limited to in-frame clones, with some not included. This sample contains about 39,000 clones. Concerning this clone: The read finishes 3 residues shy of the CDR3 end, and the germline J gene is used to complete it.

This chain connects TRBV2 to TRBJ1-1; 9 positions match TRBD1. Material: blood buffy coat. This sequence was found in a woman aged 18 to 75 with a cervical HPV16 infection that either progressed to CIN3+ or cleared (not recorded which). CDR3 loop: CASRERQGGDKAFF. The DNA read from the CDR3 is TGTGCCAGCAGGGAAAGACAGGGGGGTGATAAA. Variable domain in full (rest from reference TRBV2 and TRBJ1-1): EPEVTQTPSHQVTQMGQEVILRCVPISNHLYFYWYRQILGQKVEFLVSFYNNEISEKSEIFDDQFSVERPDGSNFTLKIRSTKLEDSAMYFCASRERQGGDKAFFGQGTRLTVV.